This entry lists 12 T cell receptor beta chains sequenced from one sample in a study of shared clonotypes between healthy human individuals. Assay: immunoSEQ multiplex PCR; the TCRdb copy retains only in-frame clones and omits some. The sample lists about 1,800,000 clones, about 95% seen once, with less than 1.5% in the top ten. Naive CD8 cells comprised CD45RO-negative, CCR7-positively selected cells, excluding terminally differentiated effector memory CD45RA+ cells. The material sequenced was naive CD8+ T cells sorted from blood. All receptors derive from a man aged 18 to 29 in good health.

This chain uses TRBV7-9 with TRBJ2-7; no reliable D call. This CDR3 region has 17 residues. Trimming pared 4 bases from V and 0 bases from J, leaving 19 bases between. From germline, CDR1 is SEHNR and CDR2 FQNEAQ (reference sequence). The CDR3 loop reads CASSSTLRHMNSYEQYF. The CDR3 region has the DNA TGTGCCAGCAGCTCCACACTGAGGCATATGAACTCCTACGAGCAGTACTTC. The entire variable domain, with the rest obtained from reference TRBV7-9 and TRBJ2-7, is as follows: DTGVSQNPRHKITKRGQNVTFRCDPISEHNRLYWYRQTLGQGPEFLTYFQNEAQLEKSRLLSDRFSAERPKGSFSTLEIQRTEQGDSAMYLCASSSTLRHMNSYEQYFGPGTRLTVT.

V usage is TRBV29-1 and J usage is TRBJ1-1, with D tentatively TRBD1 (5 bases). The germline V and J ends were trimmed by 4 bases and 0 bases, with 9 bases remaining between them. The CDR3 has 13 residues. Germline V lookup: CDR1 SQVTM, CDR2 ANQGSEA. CDR3 DNA sequence: TGCAGCGTTGGGGGGATTATGAACACTGAAGCTTTCTTT. Translation gives CSVGGIMNTEAFF.

The table lists this clone with a count of one. J is TRBJ2-7 and V is TRBV4-2; D is unclear. V lost 3 bases and J lost 0, with 3 bases in between. CDR1 is LGHNA and CDR2 is YNFKEQ in the germline V gene. This CDR3 has 12 amino acids. The CDR3 DNA is TGTGCCAGCAGCCAGTCCTCCTACGAGCAGTACTTC. Translation: CASSQSSYEQYF.

In this sample, this clone turned up a few times. V is TRBV4-3 and J is TRBJ2-7; D call uncertain. CDR1 is LGHNA and CDR2 is YSLEER in the germline V gene. The V end lost 0 bases, the J end lost 6 bases, and 3 bases lay between the germline ends. The CDR3 loop spans 11 amino acids. The CDR3 nucleotides read TGCGCCAGCAGCCAAGATGGCGAGCAGTACTTC. This encodes CASSQDGEQYF.

In this sample, this clone turned up once. V usage is TRBV4-1 and J usage is TRBJ1-2, with D uncertain. CDR1 MGHRA and CDR2 YSYEKL come from the germline V gene. Trimming stripped 4 bases from V and 12 bases from J, with 18 bases between. This CDR3 is built from 13 residues. The CDR3: CASSLLGSYADTF. The CDR3 DNA reads as TGCGCCAGCAGCCTCCTTGGTTCCTATGCGGACACCTTC.

This clone showed up just once. The chain carries TRBV9 and TRBJ2-1; D is ambiguous. The V end was cut by 4 bases, the J end by 5 bases, with 16 bases between. The germline CDR1 and CDR2 sequences are SGDLS and YYNGEE. The CDR3 loop spans 15 amino acids. The CDR3 loop reads CASSRGPPSNNEQFF. The CDR3 region has the DNA TGTGCCAGCAGCCGAGGACCCCCCTCTAACAATGAGCAGTTCTTC. Complete variable domain (other parts from reference TRBV9 and TRBJ2-1): DSGVTQTPKHLITATGQRVTLRCSPRSGDLSVYWYQQSLDQGLQFLIQYYNGEERAKGNILERFSAQQFPDLHSELNLSSLELGDSALYFCASSRGPPSNNEQFFGPGTRLTVL.

V gene TRBV7-2 combines with J gene TRBJ2-7, with D unclear. Trimming took off 2 bases at V and 3 bases at J, with 11 bases between the two ends. CDR3 length equals 14 residues. Germline CDR1 and CDR2: SGHTA and FQGNSA. The CDR3: CASSLWVGRYEQYF. CDR3 in DNA: TGTGCCAGCAGCTTATGGGTTGGTCGCTACGAGCAGTACTTC.

CDR3 in amino acids: CASRQGGQPQHF. CDR3 sequence (DNA): TGTGCCAGCAGACAGGGCGGTCAGCCCCAGCATTTT. The V and J genes are TRBV27 and TRBJ1-5; D is possibly TRBD1 (6 bases). This CDR3 spans 12 amino acids. The V gene's germline CDR1 is MNHEY and CDR2 SMNVEV (reference sequence). V lost 6 bases, J lost 6 bases, and 9 bases lay in between.

This chain links TRBV10-1 with TRBJ2-7, with TRBD1 as a possible D gene (5 bases). CDR1 WNHNN and CDR2 SYGVQD come from the germline V gene (reference sequence). The CDR3 sequence is 15 residues long. V lost 3 bases to trimming and J lost 2 bases, with 14 bases between them. The CDR3 loop reads CASSDGQLFTYEQYF. Written as DNA, the CDR3 is TGCGCCAGCAGTGACGGACAACTTTTTACCTACGAGCAGTACTTC.

This chain connects TRBV4-1 to TRBJ2-7; 7 positions agree with TRBD2. V lost 0 bases to trimming and J lost 3 bases; unmatched junction nucleotides: 5. Germline CDR1 reads MGHRA; CDR2 reads YSYEKL. The CDR3 spans 15 residues. In DNA form, the CDR3 reads TGCGCCAGCAGCCAAGATCGGGGGGTAAACTACGAGCAGTACTTC. It yields the protein CASSQDRGVNYEQYF.

This clone was detected a few times. CDR3 bases: TGTGCCAGCAGATATACATCGCCCGGGGAGCTGTTTTTT. Its protein product is CASRYTSPGELFF. The chain joins TRBV28 to TRBJ2-2, with no clear D. Trimming cost V 6 bases and J 6 bases, with 11 bases left between them. Looked up from germline, CDR1 is MDHEN and CDR2 is SYDVKM. The CDR3 is made up of 13 amino acids.

The chain uses TRBV10-2 and TRBJ1-3; 10 nucleotides match TRBD1. The CDR3 is made up of 16 amino acids. J lost 3 bases, V lost 3 bases, and 5 bases had no gene match. The V gene's germline CDR1 is WSHSY and CDR2 SAAADI. CDR3 in DNA: TGCGCCAGCAGTGACGCGACAGGGGGCTATGGAAACACCATATATTTT. Amino acid sequence: CASSDATGGYGNTIYF.